A selection of T cell receptor beta chains follows, all from one sample in a study of radiotherapy plus CTLA-4 blockade in lung cancer. Profiling relied on immunoSEQ multiplex PCR, and the TCRdb table lists in-frame clones only, not all of them. The sample holds around 78,000 clones; more than 60% are singletons and the top ten take 4%. The material sequenced was peripheral blood, taken from a patient treated with radiotherapy plus ipilimumab. The receptors stem from a human donor with non-small cell lung cancer who had a partial response to radiotherapy plus ipilimumab. Some clones in this sample may be carry-over from other donors' samples. The CDR3 runs from the conserved cysteine through the conserved F or W. A row's size may be missing; if present it is once, few, many or a size class.

TRBJ2-2 | TRBV2 | NA | 15 | CASSESGMNTGELFF
TRBJ2-3 | TRBV5-1 | once | 15 | CASSYTGVNGDTQYF
TRBJ2-2 | TRBV28 | NA | 15 | CATLKTGTHSRWTFF
TRBJ2-7 | TRBV4-3 | few | 15 | CASSQEAGGGYEQYF
TRBJ1-2 | TRBV30 | NA | 13 | CAWRLLGSYGYTF
TRBJ2-7 | TRBV6-6 | NA | 11 | CASTVTGEQYF
TRBJ1-5 | TRBV7-2 | NA | 14 | CASSFHRGSQPQHF
TRBJ1-3 | TRBV7-9 | NA | 15 | CASSQDRASGNTIYF
TRBJ2-3 | TRBV6-1 | NA | 17 | CASSERVAGGHTDTQYF
TRBJ2-7 | TRBV9 | NA | 14 | CASSPRDFAYEQYF
TRBJ1-3 | TRBV5-1 | NA | 13 | CASSLGPGNTIYF
TRBJ2-5 | TRBV4-2 | once | 15 | CASSQDRVSRGTQYF
TRBJ2-5 | TRBV6-6 | NA | 14 | CASRTTGLQETQYF
TRBJ2-3 | TRBV7-3 | NA | 11 | CASRGADTQYF
TRBJ2-5 | TRBV19 | NA | 15 | CASTEDGGRPETQYF
TRBJ2-6 | TRBV29-1 | few | 13 | CSVRVGGANVLTF
TRBJ2-1 | TRBV15 | NA | 16 | CATSRDRAGGRNEQFF
TRBJ2-7 | TRBV7-9 | NA | 15 | CASTLFPDRGHEQYF
TRBJ1-6 | TRBV6-5 | NA | 14 | CASSQGHVNSPLHF
TRBJ1-2 | TRBV30 | NA | 14 | CAFAGTGFGYGYTF
TRBJ2-1 | TRBV7-3 | NA | 15 | CASSRDSTVDNEQFF
TRBJ2-3 | TRBV6-1 | NA | 14 | CASSVGQPRDTQYF
TRBJ2-2 | TRBV5-1 | NA | 18 | CASSLATGTGGNSGELFF
NA | TRBV5-1 | NA | 15 | CASSLDSGHSYEQYF
NA | TRBV19 | few | 16 | CASSITLAGGADEQYF
TRBJ2-1 | TRBV7-3 | NA | 12 | CASSRGVGEQFF
TRBJ2-4 | TRBV18 | NA | 14 | CASSTATGQNIQYF
TRBJ1-5 | TRBV2 | NA | 14 | CASSDAGGYQPQHF
TRBJ1-3 | TRBV9 | many | 14 | CASSRDYSGNTIYF
TRBJ2-7 | TRBV2 | NA | 12 | CASRTAPYEQYF
TRBJ1-4 | TRBV19 | NA | 14 | CASTIQGANEKLFF
TRBJ2-5 | TRBV7-7 | NA | 17 | CASSPSPGPGSGETQYF
TRBJ2-3 | TRBV9 | NA | 15 | CASSVDSGGPKTQYF
TRBJ2-2 | TRBV10-1 | NA | 13 | CASSEQNTGELFF
TRBJ2-5 | TRBV28 | NA | 16 | CASSQAGAEGRETQYF
TRBJ2-1 | TRBV7-9 | NA | 17 | CASRPRLAGGRIDEQFF
TRBJ2-1 | TRBV5-5 | NA | 16 | CASSLQGLNSYNEQFF
TRBJ1-1 | TRBV7-7 | NA | 14 | CASSPTGSNTEAFF
TRBJ1-2 | TRBV4-3 | NA | 14 | CASSPFRENYGYTF
TRBJ1-6 | TRBV11-3 | once | 19 | CASSLGTLGQGGWNSPLHF
TRBJ1-5 | TRBV19 | NA | 14 | CASSTASLRLPQHF
TRBJ1-5 | TRBV5-3 | NA | 15 | CARNRTGNSNQPQHF
TRBJ2-7 | TRBV7-3 | NA | 18 | CASSLRPRSGTVSYEQYF
TRBJ1-2 | TRBV14 | NA | 13 | CASSHARGSGYTF
TRBJ2-3 | TRBV13 | NA | 15 | CASSFRQGYTDTQYF
TRBJ2-3 | TRBV19 | NA | 13 | CASNSGTTDTQYF
TRBJ2-2 | TRBV6-6 | NA | 16 | CASSYWTSGGTGKLFF
TRBJ2-2 | TRBV7-6 | NA | 16 | CASSPYSETNTGELFF
TRBJ2-5 | TRBV7-9 | NA | 14 | CASTIPGPGETQYF
TRBJ2-3 | TRBV7-6 | NA | 16 | CASSLVGTSFADTQYF
TRBJ2-4 | TRBV28 | NA | 14 | CASTSGGAANIQYF
TRBJ1-1 | TRBV7-3 | NA | 16 | CASSLYDRGGDTEAFF
TRBJ2-2 | TRBV28 | NA | 15 | CASRSGGGSTGELFF
TRBJ1-5 | TRBV19 | NA | 13 | CASSGQSNQPQHF